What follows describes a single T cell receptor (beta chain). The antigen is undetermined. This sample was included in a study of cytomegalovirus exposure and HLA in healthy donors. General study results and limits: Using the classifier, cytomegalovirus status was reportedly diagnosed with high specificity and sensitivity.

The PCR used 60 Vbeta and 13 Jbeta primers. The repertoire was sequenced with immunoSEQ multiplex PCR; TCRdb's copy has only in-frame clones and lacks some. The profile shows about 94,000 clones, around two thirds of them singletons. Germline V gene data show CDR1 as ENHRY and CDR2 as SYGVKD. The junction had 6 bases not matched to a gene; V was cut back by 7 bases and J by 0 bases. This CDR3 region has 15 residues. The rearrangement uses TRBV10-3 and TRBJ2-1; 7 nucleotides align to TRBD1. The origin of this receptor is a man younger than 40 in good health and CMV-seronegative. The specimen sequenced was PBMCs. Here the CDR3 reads CAITARDSSYNEQFF. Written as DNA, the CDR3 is TGTGCCATCACCGCCCGGGACAGCTCCTACAATGAGCAGTTCTTC.